This T cell receptor beta chain appears in the sequencing data of a study of CD8 T cells in Susac syndrome. Looking at the study overall: Patients with Susac syndrome, at blood draw, were therapy-naive, on corticosteroids, or on intravenous immunoglobulin alone.

Negative isolation was applied to CD8+ and CD4+ T cells, and FACS enrichment was applied to TEMRA cells. The germline V gene has CDR1 SNHLY and CDR2 FYNNEI. The CDR3 consists of 12 residues. V was cut by 6 bases and J by 8 bases, with 13 bases left in between. General study results and limits: In Susac patients, clonal expansion was not detected in CD4+ cells.

A word on this clonotype: Its target is unknown.

RNA amounts of roughly 0.45 to 1 ug underwent reverse transcription with random hexamers. TCRdb recomputed calls from the immunoSEQ multiplex PCR reads with MiXCR, one row per CDR3 protein. The table has under 300,000 distinct CDR3 sequences, 96% seen once. The chain uses TRBV2 and TRBJ1-2; tentatively, D is TRBD1 (6 bases). Material for sequencing was CD4+ T cells from PBMCs. The receptor was derived from a human donor with Susac syndrome. This CDR3 reads CASRLRQEGYTF. In DNA, the CDR3 is TGTGCCAGCAGACTTAGACAGGAGGGCTACACCTTC. The whole variable domain, remainder taken from reference TRBV2 and TRBJ1-2, is EPEVTQTPSHQVTQMGQEVILRCVPISNHLYFYWYRQILGQKVEFLVSFYNNEISEKSEIFDDQFSVERPDGSNFTLKIRSTKLEDSAMYFCASRLRQEGYTFGSGTRLTVV.